These 27 T cell receptor beta chains came from one sample sequenced in a study of blood T cell repertoires in COVID-19. Sequenced by immunoSEQ multiplex PCR; TCRdb stores in-frame clones only, minus some. The table includes fewer than 150,000 clones, about 87% detected once. The material sequenced was peripheral blood. Every receptor here comes from a woman aged 40 to 50 with acute or convalescent COVID-19.

In this sample, this clone turned up a few times. The CDR3 nucleotides are TGTGCCAGCAGCTTCGTTACAGGGCTCCATTCACCCCTCCACTTT. Residues: CASSFVTGLHSPLHF. This sequence joins TRBV5-6 and TRBJ1-6, with a tentative D call TRBD1 (6 bases). This CDR3 has 15 residues. Germline V gene sequence: CDR1 SGHDT, CDR2 YYEEEE. The germline V and J ends were trimmed by 2 bases and 8 bases, with 14 bases remaining between them.

The chain has TRBV2 and TRBJ1-2; TRBD1 might be the D (6 bases). From germline, CDR1 is SNHLY and CDR2 FYNNEI. CDR3 length equals 15 residues. V was trimmed by 6 bases and J by 5 bases, leaving 19 bases between them. The CDR3 nucleotides read TGTGCCAGCAGCGATCAGGGGTTTAAGGTTTATGGCTACACCTTC. It codes for CASSDQGFKVYGYTF.

The chain links TRBV2 to TRBJ1-3; TRBD1 is a possible D gene (5 bases). Germline values: CDR1 SNHLY, CDR2 FYNNEI. The V and J ends lost 7 bases and 0 bases respectively, with 13 bases between them. This CDR3 is built from 15 residues. The CDR3 loop reads CASNGQGSSGNTIYF. CDR3 in DNA: TGTGCCAGCAATGGCCAGGGCAGCTCTGGAAACACCATATATTTT.

This clone was observed once. V gene TRBV29-1 combines with J gene TRBJ1-2; the D gene is possibly TRBD1 (6 bases). The CDR3 has 12 residues. Trimming stripped 3 bases from V and 7 bases from J, with 12 bases between. Germline V lookup: CDR1 SQVTM, CDR2 ANQGSEA. DNA for the CDR3: TGCAGCGTTGACAGGGGTATTGGTGGCTACACCTTC. Its translation: CSVDRGIGGYTF.

The chain uses TRBV7-6 and TRBJ1-1, with D tentatively TRBD1 (5 bases). The V end lost 3 bases, the J end lost 2 bases, and 7 bases lay between the germline ends. The CDR3 is 13 residues long. CDR1 and CDR2 from the germline V gene are SGHVS and FNYEAQ. As DNA, the CDR3 is TGTGCCAGCAGCTTGACAGCCAACACTGAAGCTTTCTTT. Protein product: CASSLTANTEAFF.

Points on this clone: Its ends do not fully match the called genes, so a read error is possible. The chain employs TRBV28 and TRBJ2-5; 13 nucleotides match TRBD2. CDR1 is MDHEN and CDR2 is SYDVKM in the germline V gene. This CDR3 has 15 residues. In nucleotides, the CDR3 is TGTGCCAGCAGCAAAAATGGACTAGCGGGGGTCCGCCGGGACTTC. Its protein is CASSKNGLAGVRRDF.

The chain uses TRBV12-3 or TRBV12-4 and TRBJ1-2; 9 nucleotides line up with TRBD1. V trimming: 4 bases; J trimming: 8 bases; junction bases outside the gene matches: 2. The CDR3 consists of 12 residues. DNA of the CDR3: TGTGCCAGCAGTTGGACAGGGGAAGGCTACACCTTC. This codes for CASSWTGEGYTF.

The CDR3 spells CASSPPGTFGTEAFF. CDR3 coding DNA: TGTGCCAGCTCACCACCGGGGACATTTGGAACTGAAGCTTTCTTT. The chain recombines TRBV18 with TRBJ1-1; weak D call: TRBD1 (6 bases). The CDR3 contains 15 residues. The V end lost 0 bases, the J end lost 5 bases, and 13 bases lay between the germline ends. Looked up from germline, CDR1 is KGHSH and CDR2 is LQKENI.

V and J are TRBV7-2 and TRBJ2-5; the D gene is possibly TRBD1 (6 bases). With 1 base removed from V and 5 bases from J, the gap between germline ends came to 20 bases. This CDR3 region has 17 residues. Germline lookup yields CDR1 SGHTA and CDR2 FQGNSA. CDR3 sequence reads: CASSLGLTGPLGETQYF. CDR3 DNA: TGTGCCAGCAGCTTAGGACTCACAGGGCCCTTGGGGGAGACCCAGTACTTC.

V usage is TRBV30 and J usage is TRBJ1-2, with TRBD1 identical over 9 bases. This CDR3 is 16 amino acids long. CDR1 and CDR2 (germline): GTSNPN, SVGIG (reference sequence). J gave up 0 bases and V 4 bases, and 9 bases lay outside the gene matches. The CDR3, as DNA: TGTGCCTGGACCGCCCTAGGGGACAGGGCTAACTATGGCTACACCTTC. As protein: CAWTALGDRANYGYTF.

The genes are TRBV30 and TRBJ1-6, with 10 bases fitting TRBD1. CDR3 size: 14 residues. Germline trimming cut 4 bases from V and 8 bases from J; bases unmatched to any gene: 5. Germline assignment: CDR1 GTSNPN and CDR2 SVGIG (reference sequence). The CDR3 sequence is CAWTTGGLDSPLHF. CDR3 nucleotide sequence: TGTGCCTGGACGACAGGGGGCTTGGATTCACCCCTCCACTTT.

This chain connects TRBV7-2 to TRBJ2-1, with TRBD2 identical over 8 bases. The trim removed 5 bases at V and 0 bases at J, leaving 3 bases unmatched. CDR1 and CDR2 (germline): SGHTA, FQGNSA. This CDR3 is built from 15 residues. The CDR3 region has the DNA TGTGCCAGCAGCAGACTAGCGCGCTCCTACAATGAGCAGTTCTTC. Its protein is CASSRLARSYNEQFF.

The chain carries TRBV6-5 and TRBJ1-2, with a tentative D call TRBD1 (6 bases). In germline, CDR1 is MNHEY, CDR2 SVGAGI. The CDR3 extends over 16 amino acids. Trimming removed 0 bases from V and 4 bases from J, with 15 bases in between. CDR3 DNA: TGTGCCAGCAGTTACTCGATCCAGGGGAAGGGCTATGGCTACACCTTC. Translating it yields CASSYSIQGKGYGYTF.

Only a few counts were recorded for this clone. This chain connects TRBV3-1 (or the pseudogene TRBV3-2) to TRBJ1-2, with 8 bases identical to TRBD1. V lost 2 bases to trimming and J lost 2 bases; unmatched junction nucleotides: 7. The germline gives CDR1 LGHDT, CDR2 YNNKEL (reference sequence). The CDR3 is 16 residues long. For the CDR3, the DNA is TGTGCCAGCAGCCAATGGGGGACAGGAACCAACTATGGCTACACCTTC. Protein product: CASSQWGTGTNYGYTF.

The V call is TRBV28, the J call TRBJ1-5; TRBD1 agrees at 11 bases. The CDR3 is made up of 15 amino acids. V shed 5 bases, J shed 6 bases, and the junction held 6 bases outside the gene matches. Germline V gene lookup returns CDR1 MDHEN and CDR2 SYDVKM. The CDR3 spells CASSPRTGGVQPQHF. CDR3 coding DNA: TGTGCCAGCAGTCCCCGGACAGGGGGCGTTCAGCCCCAGCATTTT.

The rearrangement links TRBV25-1 to TRBJ1-4; D is possibly TRBD1 (5 bases). This CDR3 comprises 16 residues. Germline CDR1 reads MGHDK; CDR2 reads SYGVNS. V was trimmed by 4 bases and J by 4 bases, leaving 16 bases between them. CDR3 in DNA: TGTGCCAGCAGTGGCCCCGAGGACACTTATAATGAAAAACTGTTTTTT. Protein product: CASSGPEDTYNEKLFF.

CDR3 bases: TGTGCCTGGGTTGATAGGACTAGCGGCTACACAGATACGCAGTATTTT. It encodes CAWVDRTSGYTDTQYF. The chain uses TRBV30 and TRBJ2-3, with 10 bases aligning to TRBD2. Germline trimming cut 5 bases from V and 2 bases from J; bases unmatched to any gene: 10. This CDR3 comprises 16 residues. CDR1 and CDR2 (germline): GTSNPN, SVGIG (reference sequence).

A remark on this clone: At one end, the junction sequence differs from germline, possibly due to a read error. The chain couples TRBV6-1 to TRBJ2-4, with 7 nucleotides matching TRBD1. The CDR3 has 13 residues. Germline lookup yields CDR1 MNHNS and CDR2 SASEGT. CDR3 DNA: TGTGCCAGCAGTGATGAGCCCCGAGACAGGGTACGCTTC. It encodes CASSDEPRDRVRF.

The J gene is TRBJ1-6, the V gene TRBV29-1, with 7 bases identical to TRBD1. V shed 6 bases and J 6 bases; nucleotides not matched to a gene: 5. Germline CDR1 reads SQVTM; CDR2 reads ANQGSEA. This CDR3 region has 13 residues. The CDR3 loop is CSVQGQVNSPLHF. The CDR3 region has the DNA TGCAGCGTGCAAGGACAGGTTAATTCACCCCTCCACTTT.

V gene TRBV3-1 (or the pseudogene TRBV3-2) combines with J gene TRBJ1-2; unclear D gene. Trimming stripped 1 base from V and 6 bases from J, with 12 bases between. Germline loops: CDR1 LGHDT, CDR2 YNNKEL (reference sequence). The CDR3 totals 14 residues. The DNA for the CDR3 is TGTGCCAGCAGCCAAGTCTTTGAGTCGGATGGCTACACCTTC. Its translation is CASSQVFESDGYTF.

Notes on this clone: The same CDR3 is also encoded by other DNA sequences in this sample. The gene calls are TRBV9 and TRBJ1-6; the D gene is possibly TRBD1 (6 bases). The CDR3 runs 15 residues. Germline V gives CDR1 SGDLS, CDR2 YYNGEE. The ends were cut back, 2 bases at V and 7 bases at J, with 13 bases in the middle. The chain's CDR3 is CASSVGGAQNSPLHF. The CDR3 coding sequence is TGTGCCAGCAGCGTCGGGGGGGCGCAAAATTCACCCCTCCACTTT.

V is TRBV19 and J is TRBJ1-2, with D unclear. Germline-derived CDR1 and CDR2 are LNHDA and SQIVND (reference sequence). The CDR3 runs to 14 residues. V was cut by 5 bases and J by 8 bases, with 18 bases left in between. The CDR3 DNA is TGTGCCAGTAGTTTCCTCGACGGAAGCGGGGGCTACACCTTC. It translates to CASSFLDGSGGYTF.

The chain links TRBV28 to TRBJ2-1; 9 bases line up with TRBD1. CDR1 and CDR2 from the germline V gene are MDHEN and SYDVKM. With 8 bases clipped from V and 2 bases from J, the junction kept 4 bases outside the gene matches. This CDR3 has 14 amino acids. CDR3: CASGGQGAYNEQFF. The CDR3 DNA follows: TGTGCCAGCGGGGGACAGGGAGCCTACAATGAGCAGTTCTTC.

The CDR3 DNA is TGCGCCAGCAGCCCGGGAACAAACCAAGAGACCCAGTACTTC. It specifies CASSPGTNQETQYF. This chain joins TRBV5-1 and TRBJ2-5; D may be TRBD2 (5 bases). The CDR3 runs to 14 residues. Trimming removed 4 bases at V and 0 bases at J, with 10 bases between. Germline lookup yields CDR1 SGHRS and CDR2 YFSETQ.

The V call is TRBV4-3, the J call TRBJ2-3; TRBD2 agrees at 12 bases. Germline-derived CDR1 and CDR2 are LGHNA and YSLEER. V dropped 2 bases and J dropped 3; count of bases not matched to a gene: 3. The CDR3 has 16 residues. CDR3 coding DNA: TGCGCCAGCAGCCAATTACTAGCGGGAGGAACAGATACGCAGTATTTT. Residues: CASSQLLAGGTDTQYF.

The rearrangement links TRBV11-3 to TRBJ2-2, with TRBD2 matching 11 bases. Germline V gene data show CDR1 as SGHNT and CDR2 as YENEEA. The CDR3 sequence is 16 residues long. J was trimmed by 5 bases and V by 5 bases; bases with no gene match: 7. CDR3 loop: CASSALAGAITGELFF. The CDR3 DNA follows: TGTGCCAGCAGCGCACTAGCGGGAGCGATTACCGGGGAGCTGTTTTTT.

This clone has a single count. The rearrangement joins TRBV7-9 to TRBJ1-2, with TRBD1 matching over 7 bases. Germline CDR1 SEHNR, CDR2 FQNEAQ (reference sequence). Trimming removed 5 bases from V and 4 bases from J; junction bases left unmatched: 7. This CDR3 has 14 amino acids. This chain's CDR3 is CASSRVGTAYGYTF. CDR3 sequence (DNA): TGTGCCAGCAGCCGCGTGGGGACAGCCTATGGCTACACCTTC.